Listed below are T cell receptor beta chains from one sample, sequenced in a study of cytomegalovirus exposure and HLA in healthy donors. Repertoires were generated with immunoSEQ multiplex PCR, while TCRdb's copy carries only in-frame clones and drops some. The sample shows 100,000 to 150,000 clones, around 73% of them seen only once. The sequenced material came from PBMCs. The receptors were sampled from a female donor in good health and CMV-seronegative. Both conserved end residues are trimmed from each CDR3. Each record gives: V gene, J gene, CDR3 protein.

v_gene: TRBV15; j_gene: TRBJ2-3; CDR3aa: ATSRTSGHTDTQY
v_gene: TRBV27; j_gene: TRBJ1-4; CDR3aa: ASSNSDRPTTNEKLF
v_gene: TRBV2; j_gene: TRBJ1-4; CDR3aa: ASRWRGGDEKLF
v_gene: TRBV7-2; j_gene: TRBJ2-7; CDR3aa: ASSLSGSYEQY
v_gene: TRBV5-4; j_gene: TRBJ2-5; CDR3aa: ASSLGAGGREETQY
v_gene: TRBV19; j_gene: TRBJ1-2; CDR3aa: ASSIGEYGYT
v_gene: TRBV6-6; j_gene: TRBJ2-5; CDR3aa: ASTQNRAGEGTQY
v_gene: TRBV28; j_gene: TRBJ1-2; CDR3aa: ASSSISGTVYGYT
v_gene: TRBV10-3; j_gene: TRBJ1-3; CDR3aa: AISGSERGNTIY
v_gene: TRBV4-3; j_gene: TRBJ1-1; CDR3aa: ASSQDSARDTEAF
v_gene: TRBV5-6; j_gene: TRBJ2-1; CDR3aa: ASSLFPAGRAYNEQF
v_gene: TRBV7-3; j_gene: TRBJ2-1; CDR3aa: ASSATGLAGLKEQF
v_gene: TRBV2; j_gene: TRBJ2-2; CDR3aa: ASSFRGGELF
v_gene: TRBV7-2; j_gene: TRBJ1-4; CDR3aa: ASSFQGRRDEKLF
v_gene: TRBV11-2; j_gene: TRBJ1-4; CDR3aa: ASSRLRGANEKLF
v_gene: TRBV6-5; j_gene: TRBJ2-1; CDR3aa: ASSYGAGGLPNEQF
v_gene: TRBV27; j_gene: TRBJ2-1; CDR3aa: ASSPQGGEQF
v_gene: TRBV29-1; j_gene: TRBJ2-3; CDR3aa: SVDGAGVTDTQY
v_gene: TRBV5-6; j_gene: TRBJ2-5; CDR3aa: ASSLVTSGRETQY
v_gene: TRBV4-1; j_gene: TRBJ2-5; CDR3aa: ASSQVGLAEETQY
v_gene: TRBV30; j_gene: TRBJ2-7; CDR3aa: ACQRGRTYEQY
v_gene: TRBV6-5; j_gene: TRBJ2-3; CDR3aa: ASRLLGTQY
v_gene: TRBV9; j_gene: TRBJ1-1; CDR3aa: ASSVGGSTEAF
v_gene: TRBV4-3; j_gene: TRBJ2-7; CDR3aa: ASSQDGPGGTYEQY
v_gene: TRBV29-1; j_gene: TRBJ2-5; CDR3aa: SVYTGETQY
v_gene: TRBV28; j_gene: TRBJ2-7; CDR3aa: ASSLARDSSDEQY
v_gene: TRBV28; j_gene: TRBJ1-3; CDR3aa: ASRGYSGNTIY
v_gene: TRBV28; j_gene: TRBJ2-5; CDR3aa: ASSSTHSQH
v_gene: TRBV11-2; j_gene: TRBJ2-3; CDR3aa: ASSQRDSGRSTDTQY
v_gene: TRBV21-1; j_gene: TRBJ2-7; CDR3aa: ASSRQIRDNPRGEQY
v_gene: TRBV19; j_gene: TRBJ2-1; CDR3aa: ASKRGGTNGNEQF
v_gene: TRBV30; j_gene: TRBJ1-4; CDR3aa: AWRDRGLREKLF
v_gene: TRBV7-6; j_gene: TRBJ2-1; CDR3aa: ASSLGRLALHEQF
v_gene: TRBV6-6; j_gene: TRBJ1-5; CDR3aa: ASSFRGSGNQPQH
v_gene: TRBV11-2; j_gene: TRBJ2-5; CDR3aa: ASSQGILKTQY
v_gene: TRBV6-5; j_gene: TRBJ2-7; CDR3aa: ASQTTFRDEQY
v_gene: TRBV4-2; j_gene: TRBJ1-3; CDR3aa: ASSRPPGQGDTIY
v_gene: TRBV7-3; j_gene: TRBJ2-1; CDR3aa: ASSSDRGNNEQF
v_gene: TRBV6-5; j_gene: TRBJ1-1; CDR3aa: ASSGPGGINTEAF
v_gene: TRBV5-5; j_gene: TRBJ2-7; CDR3aa: ASSFGGLSSYEQY
v_gene: TRBV7-9; j_gene: TRBJ2-1; CDR3aa: ASSLAGGVNEQF
v_gene: TRBV5-6; j_gene: TRBJ1-1; CDR3aa: ASSSGQGWDTEAF
v_gene: TRBV7-8; j_gene: TRBJ2-3; CDR3aa: ASSPWERDNTDTQY
v_gene: TRBV27; j_gene: TRBJ2-7; CDR3aa: ASSFGGTFYEQY
v_gene: TRBV5-1; j_gene: TRBJ1-1; CDR3aa: ASRAGATNTEAF
v_gene: TRBV9; j_gene: TRBJ2-7; CDR3aa: ASSVQGTASSYEQY
v_gene: TRBV27; j_gene: TRBJ2-7; CDR3aa: ASSLSFSGDSYEQY
v_gene: TRBV7-3; j_gene: TRBJ2-3; CDR3aa: ASKLTGGSDTQY
v_gene: TRBV5-1; j_gene: TRBJ2-1; CDR3aa: ASGGQGAVYNEQF
v_gene: TRBV27; j_gene: TRBJ1-5; CDR3aa: ASSRTGGNQPQH
v_gene: TRBV28; j_gene: TRBJ1-2; CDR3aa: ASSLTGWTDPRDGYT
v_gene: TRBV6-6; j_gene: TRBJ2-5; CDR3aa: ASGERQETQY
v_gene: TRBV27; j_gene: TRBJ1-1; CDR3aa: ARGVSDRTKAF
v_gene: TRBV5-1; j_gene: TRBJ2-5; CDR3aa: ASSLGAGKGQETQY